These 7 T cell receptor beta chains share one sample of origin, sequenced in a study of radiotherapy plus CTLA-4 blockade in lung cancer. Using immunoSEQ multiplex PCR, the repertoire was profiled, and TCRdb retains in-frame clones only, with some absent. This table has 80,000 to 100,000 clones, 88% appearing once. Specimen: peripheral blood, collected from a patient treated with radiotherapy plus ipilimumab. All receptors derive from a human donor with non-small cell lung cancer that progressed on radiotherapy plus ipilimumab.

The V gene is TRBV2, the J gene TRBJ1-2, with D unresolved. Germline V gene data show CDR1 as SNHLY and CDR2 as FYNNEI. There are 14 residues in the CDR3. V lost 7 bases and J lost 2, with 14 bases in between. CDR3 amino acids: CASIEARTNYGYTF. Here the CDR3 DNA reads TGTGCCAGCATCGAGGCCAGGACCAACTATGGCTACACCTTC.

This clone appeared a few times. This rearrangement joins TRBV6-6 to TRBJ1-1; D is perhaps TRBD1 (5 bases). V was shortened by 3 bases and J by 6 bases, with 11 bases between the two germline ends. The length of the CDR3 is 13 residues. CDR1 and CDR2 (germline): MNHNY, SVGAGI (reference sequence). As DNA, the CDR3 is TGTGCCAGCAGTTATGGCTGGGGGGCTGAAGCTTTCTTT. This translates into CASSYGWGAEAFF.

The chain links TRBV5-4 to TRBJ1-1; 7 bases match TRBD1. CDR1 is SGHNT and CDR2 is YYREEE in the germline V gene (reference sequence). The junction had 1 base not matched to a gene; V was cut back by 1 base and J by 1 base. The CDR3 covers 14 residues. CDR3 sequence (DNA): TGTGCCAGCAGCTTGTGGGACAGGAACACTGAAGCTTTCTTT. It codes for CASSLWDRNTEAFF.

The count of this clone is one. The rearrangement joins TRBV6-5 to TRBJ2-7, with D perhaps TRBD1 or TRBD2 (5 bases each). CDR1 and CDR2 from the germline V gene are MNHEY and SVGAGI. Trimming removed 0 bases from V and 3 bases from J, with 9 bases in between. CDR3 size: 14 residues. Here the CDR3 reads CASSYSWGSYEQYF. In DNA form, the CDR3 reads TGTGCCAGCAGTTACTCCTGGGGGAGCTACGAGCAGTACTTC.

The table lists this clone with a count of one. This chain connects TRBV18 to TRBJ2-1, with D possibly matching TRBD2 (5 bases). Germline V lookup: CDR1 KGHSH, CDR2 LQKENI. The V and J ends lost 1 base and 6 bases respectively, with 19 bases between them. The CDR3 is made up of 17 amino acids. The chain's CDR3 is CASSPLARDPSSNEQFF. The CDR3 DNA follows: TGTGCCAGCTCACCACTCGCCCGGGATCCCTCGAGCAATGAGCAGTTCTTC.

The chain links TRBV27 to TRBJ2-1; TRBD2 might be the D (6 bases). The CDR3 has 14 amino acids. Germline-derived CDR1 and CDR2 are MNHEY and SMNVEV (reference sequence). The V and J ends lost 5 bases and 6 bases respectively, with 14 bases between them. CDR3 DNA sequence: TGTGCCAGCAGTATCTTGGGACTTCCCAATGAGCAGTTCTTC. Its translation: CASSILGLPNEQFF.

V gene TRBV6-6 combines with J gene TRBJ1-1, with D maybe TRBD1 (6 bases). Per the germline V gene, CDR1 is MNHNY and CDR2 is SVGAGI (reference sequence). The CDR3 length is 15 residues. With 0 bases removed from V and 1 base from J, the gap between germline ends came to 9 bases. CDR3 amino acids: CASSYSQGKNTEAFF. DNA of the CDR3: TGTGCCAGCAGTTACTCGCAGGGGAAGAACACTGAAGCTTTCTTT.